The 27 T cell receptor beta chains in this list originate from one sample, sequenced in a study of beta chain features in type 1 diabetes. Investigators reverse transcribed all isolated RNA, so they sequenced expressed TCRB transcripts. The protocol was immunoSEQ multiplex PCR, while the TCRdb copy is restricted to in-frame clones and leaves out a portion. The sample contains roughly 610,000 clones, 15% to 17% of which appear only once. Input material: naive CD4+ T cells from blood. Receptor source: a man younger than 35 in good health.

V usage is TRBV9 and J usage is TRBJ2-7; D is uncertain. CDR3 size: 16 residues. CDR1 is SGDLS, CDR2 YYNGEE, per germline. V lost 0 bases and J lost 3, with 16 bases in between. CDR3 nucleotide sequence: TGTGCCAGCAGCGTAGGTACGCGGAGTAGGTTCTACGAGCAGTACTTC. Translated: CASSVGTRSRFYEQYF.

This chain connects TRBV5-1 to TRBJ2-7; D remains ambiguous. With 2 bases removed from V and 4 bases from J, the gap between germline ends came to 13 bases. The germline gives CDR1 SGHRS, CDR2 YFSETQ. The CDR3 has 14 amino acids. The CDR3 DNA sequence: TGCGCCAGCAGCTTTGCGGAGAGGATTTACGAGCAGTACTTC. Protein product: CASSFAERIYEQYF. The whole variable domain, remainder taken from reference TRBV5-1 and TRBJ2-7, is KAGVTQTPRYLIKTRGQQVTLSCSPISGHRSVSWYQQTPGQGLQFLFEYFSETQRNKGNFPGRFSGRQFSNSRSEMNVSTLELGDSALYLCASSFAERIYEQYFGPGTRLTVT.

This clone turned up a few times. The CDR3 sequence is CASSPRSSHRGDEQYF. The CDR3 nucleotides read TGTGCCAGCAGTCCAAGATCCTCGCACAGGGGCGACGAGCAGTACTTC. The chain recombines TRBV27 with TRBJ2-7, with TRBD1 matching over 7 bases. J lost 5 bases, V lost 5 bases, and 15 bases had no gene match. The CDR3 is 16 residues long. Germline lookup yields CDR1 MNHEY and CDR2 SMNVEV (reference sequence).

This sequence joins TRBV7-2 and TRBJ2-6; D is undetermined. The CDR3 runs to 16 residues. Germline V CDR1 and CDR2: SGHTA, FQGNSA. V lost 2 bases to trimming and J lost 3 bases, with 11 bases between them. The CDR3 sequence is CASSLSQVGGANVLTF. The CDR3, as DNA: TGTGCCAGCAGCTTAAGCCAAGTGGGTGGGGCCAACGTCCTGACTTTC.

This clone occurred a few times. The CDR3 nucleotides read TGTGCCAGCAGCGTAGATCCCAAAAGGGCTTCTGAAGCTTTCTTT. Translating it yields CASSVDPKRASEAFF. This chain uses TRBV9 with TRBJ1-1; D is unresolved. This CDR3 has 15 amino acids. Germline V lookup: CDR1 SGDLS, CDR2 YYNGEE. The V end lost 0 bases, the J end lost 6 bases, and 15 bases lay between the germline ends. The variable domain in full, completed from reference TRBV9 and TRBJ1-1, reads DSGVTQTPKHLITATGQRVTLRCSPRSGDLSVYWYQQSLDQGLQFLIQYYNGEERAKGNILERFSAQQFPDLHSELNLSSLELGDSALYFCASSVDPKRASEAFFGQGTRLTVV.

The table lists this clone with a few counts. CDR3 in DNA: TGCAGCGTTGAAGGAATGGGGAAACTGTTTTTT. It specifies CSVEGMGKLFF. The genes are TRBV29-1 and TRBJ1-4, with D unresolved. Germline assignment: CDR1 SQVTM and CDR2 ANQGSEA. The CDR3 contains 11 residues. The germline V and J ends were trimmed by 1 base and 11 bases, with 8 bases remaining between them.

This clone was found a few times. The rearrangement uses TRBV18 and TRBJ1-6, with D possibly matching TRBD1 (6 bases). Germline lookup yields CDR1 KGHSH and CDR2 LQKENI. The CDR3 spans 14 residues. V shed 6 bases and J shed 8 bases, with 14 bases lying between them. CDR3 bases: TGTGCCAGCTCCCGGGACACGGCCTATTCACCCCTCCACTTT. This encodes CASSRDTAYSPLHF.

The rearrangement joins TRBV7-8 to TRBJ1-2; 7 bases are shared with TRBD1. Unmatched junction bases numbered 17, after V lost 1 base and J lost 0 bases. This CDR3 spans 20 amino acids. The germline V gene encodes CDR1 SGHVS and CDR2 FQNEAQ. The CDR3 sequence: CASSLDLRSSGGLANYGYTF. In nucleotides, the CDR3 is TGTGCCAGCAGCTTAGATTTAAGAAGTTCAGGGGGGTTAGCTAACTATGGCTACACCTTC.

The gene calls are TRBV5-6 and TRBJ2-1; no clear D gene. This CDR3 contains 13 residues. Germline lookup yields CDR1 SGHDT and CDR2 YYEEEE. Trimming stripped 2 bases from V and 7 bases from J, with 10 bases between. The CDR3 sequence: CASSFRLGNEQFF. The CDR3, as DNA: TGTGCCAGCAGCTTCCGTTTGGGGAATGAGCAGTTCTTC.

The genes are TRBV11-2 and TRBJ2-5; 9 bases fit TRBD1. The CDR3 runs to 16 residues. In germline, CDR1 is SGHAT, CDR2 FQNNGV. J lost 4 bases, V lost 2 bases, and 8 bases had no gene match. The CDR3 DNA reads TGTGCCAGCAGCTTATTGATGTTGGACAGGGGAGAGACCCAGTACTTC. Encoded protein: CASSLLMLDRGETQYF. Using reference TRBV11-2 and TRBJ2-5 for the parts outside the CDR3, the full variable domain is EAGVAQSPRYKIIEKRQSVAFWCNPISGHATLYWYQQILGQGPKLLIQFQNNGVVDDSQLPKDRFSAERLKGVDSTLKIQPAKLEDSAVYLCASSLLMLDRGETQYFGPGTRLLVL.

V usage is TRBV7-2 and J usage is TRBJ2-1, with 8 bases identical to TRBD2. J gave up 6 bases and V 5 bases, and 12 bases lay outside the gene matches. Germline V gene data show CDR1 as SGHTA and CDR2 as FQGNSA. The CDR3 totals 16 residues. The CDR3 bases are TGTGCCAGCAGCCCCTACTTAGCGGGAAGCGGCAATGAGCAGTTCTTC. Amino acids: CASSPYLAGSGNEQFF.

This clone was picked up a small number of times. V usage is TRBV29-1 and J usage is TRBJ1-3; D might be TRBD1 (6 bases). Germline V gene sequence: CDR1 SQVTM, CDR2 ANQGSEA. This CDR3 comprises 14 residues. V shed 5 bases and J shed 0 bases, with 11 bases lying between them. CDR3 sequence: CSVTGRLSGNTIYF. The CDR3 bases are TGCAGCGTTACAGGGCGACTCTCTGGAAACACCATATATTTT.

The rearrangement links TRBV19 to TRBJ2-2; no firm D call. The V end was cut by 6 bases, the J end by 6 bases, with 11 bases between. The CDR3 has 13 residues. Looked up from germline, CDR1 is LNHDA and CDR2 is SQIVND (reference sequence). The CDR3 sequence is CASRRGQPGELFF. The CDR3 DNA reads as TGTGCCAGTAGGAGAGGTCAGCCCGGGGAGCTGTTTTTT.

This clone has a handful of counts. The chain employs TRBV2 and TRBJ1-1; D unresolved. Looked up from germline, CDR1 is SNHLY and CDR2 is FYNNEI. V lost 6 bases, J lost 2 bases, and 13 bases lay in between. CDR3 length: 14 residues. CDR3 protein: CASSAFDSNTEAFF. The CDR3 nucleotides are TGTGCCAGCAGCGCTTTTGATAGTAACACTGAAGCTTTCTTT. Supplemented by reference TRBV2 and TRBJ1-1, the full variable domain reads EPEVTQTPSHQVTQMGQEVILRCVPISNHLYFYWYRQILGQKVEFLVSFYNNEISEKSEIFDDQFSVERPDGSNFTLKIRSTKLEDSAMYFCASSAFDSNTEAFFGQGTRLTVV.

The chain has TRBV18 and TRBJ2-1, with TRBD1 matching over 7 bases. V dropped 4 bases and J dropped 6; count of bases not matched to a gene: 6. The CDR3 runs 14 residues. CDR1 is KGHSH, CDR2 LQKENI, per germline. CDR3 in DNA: TGTGCCAGCTCACGCCAGCAGGGGGTCAATGAGCAGTTCTTC. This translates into CASSRQQGVNEQFF.

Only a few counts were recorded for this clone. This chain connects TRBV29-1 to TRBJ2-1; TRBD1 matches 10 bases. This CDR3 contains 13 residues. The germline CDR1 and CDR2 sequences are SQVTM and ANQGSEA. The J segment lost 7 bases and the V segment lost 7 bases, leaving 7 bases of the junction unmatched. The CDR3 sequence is CSAKTGGWNEQFF. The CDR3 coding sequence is TGCAGCGCCAAGACAGGGGGCTGGAATGAGCAGTTCTTC.

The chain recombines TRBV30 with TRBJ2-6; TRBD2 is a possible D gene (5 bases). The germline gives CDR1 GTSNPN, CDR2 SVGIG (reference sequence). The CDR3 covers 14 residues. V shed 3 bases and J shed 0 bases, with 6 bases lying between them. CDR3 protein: CAWSGLSGANVLTF. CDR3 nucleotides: TGTGCCTGGAGCGGACTCTCTGGGGCCAACGTCCTGACTTTC.

CDR3 DNA: TGTGCCAGCCGCCTCGGACTAGCGGTCCAAGAGACCCAGTACTTC. Translated: CASRLGLAVQETQYF. The rearrangement joins TRBV5-4 to TRBJ2-5; TRBD2 aligns across 10 bases. V dropped 7 bases and J dropped 1; count of bases not matched to a gene: 7. CDR3 length: 15 amino acids. Per germline, CDR1 SGHNT and CDR2 YYREEE (reference sequence).

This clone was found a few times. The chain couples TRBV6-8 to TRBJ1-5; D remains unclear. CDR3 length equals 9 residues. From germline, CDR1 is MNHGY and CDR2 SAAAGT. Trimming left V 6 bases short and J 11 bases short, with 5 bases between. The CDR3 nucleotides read TGTGCCAGCAGGAAGACCCAGCATTTT. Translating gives CASRKTQHF.

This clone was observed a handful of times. The CDR3 DNA sequence: TGTGCCAGCAGTCTGTATGAAGCGGGTGAGCAGTACTTC. As protein: CASSLYEAGEQYF. This chain connects TRBV7-3 to TRBJ2-7; D is perhaps TRBD2 (6 bases). Looked up from germline, CDR1 is SGHTA and CDR2 is FQGTGA. This CDR3 contains 13 residues. The ends were cut back, 6 bases at V and 7 bases at J, with 16 bases in the middle.

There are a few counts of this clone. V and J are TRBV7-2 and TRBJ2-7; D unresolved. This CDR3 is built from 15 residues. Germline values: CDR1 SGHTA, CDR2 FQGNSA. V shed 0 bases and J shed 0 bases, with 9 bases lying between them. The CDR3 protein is CASSLAGDHSYEQYF. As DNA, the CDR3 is TGTGCCAGCAGCTTAGCCGGAGACCACTCCTACGAGCAGTACTTC.

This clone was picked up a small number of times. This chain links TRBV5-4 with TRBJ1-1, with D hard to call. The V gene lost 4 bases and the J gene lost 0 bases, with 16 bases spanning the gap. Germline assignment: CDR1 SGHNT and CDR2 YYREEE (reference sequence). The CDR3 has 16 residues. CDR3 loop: CASSPQRPFMNTEAFF. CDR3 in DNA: TGTGCCAGCAGCCCCCAACGACCGTTCATGAACACTGAAGCTTTCTTT.

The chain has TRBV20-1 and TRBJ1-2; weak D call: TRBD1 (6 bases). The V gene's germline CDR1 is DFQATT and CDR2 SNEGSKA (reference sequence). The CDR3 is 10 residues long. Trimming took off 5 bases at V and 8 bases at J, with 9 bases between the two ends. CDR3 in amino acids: CSAGGHGYTF. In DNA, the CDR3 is TGCAGTGCTGGGGGCCACGGCTACACCTTC.

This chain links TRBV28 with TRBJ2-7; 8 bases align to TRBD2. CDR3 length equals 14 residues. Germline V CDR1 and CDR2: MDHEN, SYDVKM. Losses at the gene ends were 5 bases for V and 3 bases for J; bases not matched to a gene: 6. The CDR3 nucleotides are TGTGCCAGCAGTCCCCCGGCGGGGGGCTACGAGCAGTACTTC. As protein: CASSPPAGGYEQYF.

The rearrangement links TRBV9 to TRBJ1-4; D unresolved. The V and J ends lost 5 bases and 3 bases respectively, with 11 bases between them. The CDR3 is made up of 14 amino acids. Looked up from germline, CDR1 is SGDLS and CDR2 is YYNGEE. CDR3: CASSVSGANEKLFF. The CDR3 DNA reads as TGTGCCAGCAGTGTTTCCGGGGCTAATGAAAAACTGTTTTTT.

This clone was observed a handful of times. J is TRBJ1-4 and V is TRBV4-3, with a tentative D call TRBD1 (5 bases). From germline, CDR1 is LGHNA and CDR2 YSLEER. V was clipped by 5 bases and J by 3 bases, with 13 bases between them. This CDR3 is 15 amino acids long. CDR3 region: CASSSFSRANEKLFF. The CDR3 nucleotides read TGCGCCAGCAGCAGCTTCAGCAGGGCTAATGAAAAACTGTTTTTT.

CDR3 in amino acids: CASSLTASGRGADTQYF. CDR3 sequence (DNA): TGTGCCAGCAGCTTAACGGCTAGCGGGAGAGGGGCAGATACGCAGTATTTT. The V and J genes are TRBV7-3 and TRBJ2-3; TRBD2 aligns across 10 bases. V was pared by 0 bases and J by 4 bases, with 7 bases of the junction left unmatched. The CDR3 is made up of 17 amino acids. The V gene's germline CDR1 is SGHTA and CDR2 FQGTGA.